This is a list of T cell receptor beta chains from one sample in a study of siplizumab effects on memory and regulatory T cells. The data were produced by immunoSEQ multiplex PCR, yet TCRdb's version contains in-frame clones alone and is incomplete. The profile shows tens of thousands of clones, 80% to 95% of them singletons. Sequenced material: CD8+ T cells sorted from blood. The source is a human donor in good health. The conserved cysteine and the conserved F or W are not part of the CDR3 here.

>TRBV29-1|TRBJ2-7
SVEGQGYEQY
>TRBV5-8|TRBJ1-1
ASSEAGEAF
>TRBV29-1|TRBJ1-2
SARKGTGLYGYT
>TRBV5-4|TRBJ1-3
ASSFPGTGGSGNTIY
>TRBV6-6|TRBJ2-2
ASMYLESPGELF
>TRBV11-2|TRBJ2-1
ASSNRGTYNEQF
>TRBV4-2|TRBJ2-7
ASSQLHMGVAEYEQY
>TRBV4-1|TRBJ2-7
ASSLSLAGNEQY
>TRBV5-1|TRBJ1-2
ASSSTGSPRGYT
>TRBV27|TRBJ2-7
ASSLGPSYEQY
>TRBV7-7|.
ASSLGPDPGTSEQY
>TRBV14|TRBJ1-2
ASSQDSWAFYGYT
>TRBV28|TRBJ2-1
ASTHPGQGLLNEQF
>TRBV4-1|TRBJ2-5
ASSLIAGQETQY
>TRBV9|TRBJ2-7
ASSPLAESQYEQY
>TRBV27|TRBJ1-2
ASRTGDGYT
>TRBV6-1|TRBJ1-1
ASTLTGAETEAF
>TRBV19|TRBJ1-1
ASSMAPGSTEAF
>TRBV7-3|TRBJ2-2
ASSQGTTNTGELF
>TRBV27|TRBJ2-7
ASSFSSGNPSYEQY
>TRBV29-1|TRBJ2-2
SVGGTRNTGELF
>TRBV13|TRBJ2-7
ASSSTGTVFYEQY
>TRBV11-2|TRBJ2-1
ASSLEGLGSSYNEQF
>TRBV4-1|TRBJ2-5
ASSQDPGLEETQY
>TRBV4-1|TRBJ1-2
ASGENPGQPFYGYT
>TRBV5-3|TRBJ2-1
ARRFPRDWGSSYNEQF
>TRBV7-9|TRBJ2-2
ASSLARFVGRTFTGELF
>TRBV6-6|TRBJ2-3
ASRITDTQY
>TRBV6-1|TRBJ2-7
ASSELRWGSSYEQY
>TRBV7-9|TRBJ2-5
ASSFGQVQETQY
>TRBV5-8|TRBJ2-5
ASRDPRKESQETQY
>TRBV30|TRBJ2-1
AWSVSGSNEQF
>TRBV30|TRBJ1-1
AWTPTGNTEAF